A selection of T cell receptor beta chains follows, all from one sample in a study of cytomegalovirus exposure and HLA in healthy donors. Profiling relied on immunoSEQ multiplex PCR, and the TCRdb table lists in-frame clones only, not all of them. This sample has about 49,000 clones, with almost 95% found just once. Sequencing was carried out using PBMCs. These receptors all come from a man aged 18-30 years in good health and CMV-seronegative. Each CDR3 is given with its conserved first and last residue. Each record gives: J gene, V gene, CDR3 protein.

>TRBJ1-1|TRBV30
CAWSRVGRGNTEAFF
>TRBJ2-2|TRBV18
CASSPERENTGELFF
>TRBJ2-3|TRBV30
CAWSGGARSTDTQYF
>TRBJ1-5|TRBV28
CASSSTRRSHSNQPQHF
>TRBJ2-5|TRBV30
CAWAAGLIKETQYF
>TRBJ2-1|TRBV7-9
CASSRGQYNEQFF
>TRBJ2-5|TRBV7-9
CASSSQLAGMRETQYF
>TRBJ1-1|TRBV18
CASSPKQGTTEAFF
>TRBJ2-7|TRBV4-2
CASSSRTGYHEQYF
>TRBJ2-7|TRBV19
CASSIGQGSYEQYF
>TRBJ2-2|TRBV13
CASSPSRLGSTNTGELFF
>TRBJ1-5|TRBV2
CASSRQGVRQPQHF
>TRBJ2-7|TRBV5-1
CASSLVGGLREQYF
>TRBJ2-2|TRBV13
CASSSARTGGLNTGELFF
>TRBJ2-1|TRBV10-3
CAIKGLAGASEQFF
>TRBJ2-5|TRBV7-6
CASSLLPGQGAQETQYF
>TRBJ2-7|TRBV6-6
CASSYIFSGSFYEQYF
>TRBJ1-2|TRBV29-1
CSVEGGRDRVSGYTF
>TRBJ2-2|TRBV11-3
CASSLGGQTGELFF
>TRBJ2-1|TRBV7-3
CASSLRFGSINEQFF
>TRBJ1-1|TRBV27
CASRTASTEAFF
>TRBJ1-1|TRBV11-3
CASSLGYFFNTEAFF
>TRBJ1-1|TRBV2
CASSRGAEAFF
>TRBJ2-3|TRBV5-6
CASSWGPSSDTQYF
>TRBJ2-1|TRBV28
CASSLTAWLTNNEQFF
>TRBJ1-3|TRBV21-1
CASSKIYRGMNTIYF
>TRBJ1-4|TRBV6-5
CASSYSTGNEKLFF
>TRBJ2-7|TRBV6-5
CASSQTGDPGEQYF
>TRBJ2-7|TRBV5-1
CASSLVLGQGHEQYF
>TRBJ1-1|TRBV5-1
CASTGTGNTEAFF
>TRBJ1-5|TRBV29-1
CSVRQGNQPQHF
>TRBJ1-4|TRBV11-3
CASSRQEGGKLFF
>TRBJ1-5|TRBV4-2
CASSQDRLDNQPQHF
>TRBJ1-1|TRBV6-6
CASSYRGQGDTEAFF
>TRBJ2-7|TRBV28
CASSRATGTGFLYEQYF
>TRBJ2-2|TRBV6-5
CASTQGGTGELFF
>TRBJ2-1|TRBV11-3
CASSLTSGGYGEQFF
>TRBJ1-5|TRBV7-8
CASSLVAGYNQPQHF
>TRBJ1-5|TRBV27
CASSFEGSNQPQHF
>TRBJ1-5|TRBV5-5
CASSRQGNSNQPQHF
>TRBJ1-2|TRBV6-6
CASTLDRDGPNYGYTF
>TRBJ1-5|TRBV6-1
CASSEVAGVGNQPQHF
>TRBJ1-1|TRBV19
CASSIHPRGQGSVNTEAFF
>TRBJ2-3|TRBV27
CASSRSTDTQYF
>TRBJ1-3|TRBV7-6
CASSQGGFSGNTIYF
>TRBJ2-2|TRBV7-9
CASSLLLAPNTGELFF
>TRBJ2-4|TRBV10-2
CASSDVTRGNIQYF
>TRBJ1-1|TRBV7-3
CASSPGQGGTEAFF
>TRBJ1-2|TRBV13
CASSLESYGGAYGYTF
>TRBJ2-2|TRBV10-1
CASSSGTGHTGELFF
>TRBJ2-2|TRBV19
CATLTGENTGELFF
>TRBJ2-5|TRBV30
CACLVGAGIETQYF
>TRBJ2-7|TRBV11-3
CASSLGLLYEQYF
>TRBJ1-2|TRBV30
CAWGPTLQDYGYTF